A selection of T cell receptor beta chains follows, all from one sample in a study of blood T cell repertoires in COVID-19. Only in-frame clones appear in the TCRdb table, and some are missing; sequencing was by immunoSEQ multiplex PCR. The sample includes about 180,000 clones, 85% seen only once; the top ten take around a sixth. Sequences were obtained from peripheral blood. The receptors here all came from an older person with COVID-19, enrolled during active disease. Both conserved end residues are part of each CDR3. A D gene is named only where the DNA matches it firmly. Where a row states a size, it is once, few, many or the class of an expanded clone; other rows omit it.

TGTGCCAGCAGGCCCGAAGGGGACTATGGCTACACCTTC	CASRPEGDYGYTF	TRBV28	-	once	TRBJ1-2
TGTGCCAGTAGTGGGACAGGGGGCGACCAGCCCCAGCATTTT	CASSGTGGDQPQHF	TRBV19	TRBD1	-	TRBJ1-5
TGTGCCAGCAGTGATCCGAGACAGGCGGTTTCCGGGGAGCTGTTTTTT	CASSDPRQAVSGELFF	TRBV2	-	-	TRBJ2-2
TGTGCCAGCAGCCGGAGACGCAGCGGGGGGGCCTACGAGCAGTACTTC	CASSRRRSGGAYEQYF	TRBV7-2	TRBD2	-	TRBJ2-7
TGTGCCAGCAGTTTATGGGAGGAGGGCTCCTACGAGCAGTACTTC	CASSLWEEGSYEQYF	TRBV28	-	-	TRBJ2-7
TGTGCCAGTAGTTCCAACGCCGGTACTAATGAAAAACTGTTTTTT	CASSSNAGTNEKLFF	TRBV19	-	once	TRBJ1-4
TGCGCCAGCAGGCAAGGCTACAGGGGAGTTCGGAATGAGCAGTTCTTC	CASRQGYRGVRNEQFF	TRBV5-1	TRBD1	-	TRBJ2-1
TGTGCCAGCAGCCGATCGGACAGCGCTAATAATGAAAAACTGTTTTTT	CASSRSDSANNEKLFF	TRBV14	-	few	TRBJ1-4
TGCGCCAGCAGCCAAGGTTGGACAACCCGGAATGGCTACACCTTC	CASSQGWTTRNGYTF	TRBV4-3	-	-	TRBJ1-2
TGTGCCAGCAGCTTGGCGCAGGGATCCTACAATGAGCAGTTCTTC	CASSLAQGSYNEQFF	TRBV5-4	-	-	TRBJ2-1
TGTGCCAGTGGACAGGAATTTTCCTACGAGCAGTACTTC	CASGQEFSYEQYF	TRBV2	TRBD1	-	TRBJ2-7
TGTGCCAGTAGTATAGCGGTCGGAGCATACTACGAGCAGTACTTC	CASSIAVGAYYEQYF	TRBV19	-	few	TRBJ2-7
TGTGCCAGCAATCAACCAGGTGGCGGGGGCACTGAAGCTTTCTTT	CASNQPGGGGTEAFF	TRBV28	-	-	TRBJ1-1
TGCGCCAGCAGCTTGTCTATTTTGCGGAACACAGATACGCAGTATTTT	CASSLSILRNTDTQYF	TRBV5-1	-	few	TRBJ2-3
TGTGCCAGCAAAAATCGGGGAGGGACAAATCAGCCCCAGCATTTT	CASKNRGGTNQPQHF	TRBV2	-	-	TRBJ1-5
TGTGCCAGCAGCTTGGCAACAGTCTCTAGCACAGATACGCAGTATTTT	CASSLATVSSTDTQYF	TRBV7-2	-	-	TRBJ2-3
TGTGCCAGCAGCCGCCGGGTAGCGGGGTACACCGGGGAGCTGTTTTTT	CASSRRVAGYTGELFF	TRBV5-5	TRBD2	few	TRBJ2-2
TGTGCCAGCAGGAAGGGGGCGGGACAGGGGGTAAGCACTGAAGCTTTCTTT	CASRKGAGQGVSTEAFF	TRBV25-1	TRBD1	-	TRBJ1-1
TGTGCCAGCAGCCTCTGGACAGCTGCTAATGAAAAACTGTTTTTT	CASSLWTAANEKLFF	TRBV7-2	-	-	TRBJ1-4
TGTGCCAGTAGCACCCCGGACAGCCCTTCAACCCAGTACTTC	CASSTPDSPSTQYF	TRBV19	-	-	TRBJ2-5
TGTGCCAGCAGTTCCGCGCAGCGGGGGTACGAGCAGTACTTC	CASSSAQRGYEQYF	TRBV6-2/TRBV6-3	TRBD2	-	TRBJ2-7
TGTGCCACCAGTGATCCTACAGGGGTGGATGAGCAGTTCTTC	CATSDPTGVDEQFF	TRBV24-1	TRBD1	-	TRBJ2-1
TGTGCCAGCAGTCCCCCAGGTGGCACCACAGATACGCAGTATTTT	CASSPPGGTTDTQYF	TRBV6-6	-	once	TRBJ2-3
TGTGCCAGCAGCCAACTAGCGGGAGAAGCTAATGAGCAGTTCTTC	CASSQLAGEANEQFF	TRBV2	TRBD2	-	TRBJ2-1
TGTGCCACTAATGAGATCCGGGATGAAGCTTTCTTT	CATNEIRDEAFF	TRBV28	-	-	TRBJ1-1
TGTGCCAGCAGCTTTAGCGGGGGCGCAGATACGCAGTATTTT	CASSFSGGADTQYF	TRBV13	TRBD2	-	TRBJ2-3
TGTGCCAGCAGCTATTTAGCGGGGGGGACCTACGAGCAGTACTTC	CASSYLAGGTYEQYF	TRBV7-2	TRBD2	few	TRBJ2-7
TGCAGTGCTAGTCCCGGGACAGGGGGCACTGAAGCTTTCTTT	CSASPGTGGTEAFF	TRBV20-1	TRBD1	-	TRBJ1-1
TGTGCCATCAGTGGCGGGGTTGAGACCGGGGAGCTGTTTTTT	CAISGGVETGELFF	TRBV10-3	-	few	TRBJ2-2
TGTGCCAGCAGAAGGCAGGGGCTGTCCTACGAGCAGTACTTC	CASRRQGLSYEQYF	TRBV28	-	-	TRBJ2-7
TGTGCCAGCAGCCCTACAGGGTCAAGGGTTAATCAGCCCCAGCATTTT	CASSPTGSRVNQPQHF	TRBV7-9	-	-	TRBJ1-5
TGTGCCAGCAGTCCGCCGGAGCTGGTGCAGTTCTTC	CASSPPELVQFF	TRBV28	-	-	TRBJ2-1
TGTGCCAGCAGCCCCGTCAGGGGGACGAACACCGGGGAGCTGTTTTTT	CASSPVRGTNTGELFF	TRBV5-4	TRBD1	-	TRBJ2-2
TGTGCCAGCAGCGTAAGCCCGCCTCCTAACAGGGGCAATGAGCAGTTCTTC	CASSVSPPPNRGNEQFF	TRBV7-2	TRBD1	-	TRBJ2-1
TGTGCCATCAGTGGAGCGGGAGAGGCAGATACGCAGTATTTT	CAISGAGEADTQYF	TRBV10-3	TRBD2	-	TRBJ2-3
TGTGCCAGCAGTTACGGGGAGCTCGCGAACACTGAAGCTTTCTTT	CASSYGELANTEAFF	TRBV6-2/TRBV6-3	-	once	TRBJ1-1
TGTGCCAGCAGCCCCGACTGGGAGGGCACCGGGGAGCTGTTTTTT	CASSPDWEGTGELFF	TRBV7-8	TRBD2	-	TRBJ2-2
TGTGCCAGCAGCTTGAGAACGGGCACAGATACGCAGTATTTT	CASSLRTGTDTQYF	TRBV5-4	-	-	TRBJ2-3
TGTGCCAGTAGTATCATGGTGACACCCAATCAGCCCCAGCATTTT	CASSIMVTPNQPQHF	TRBV19	-	-	TRBJ1-5
TGCGCCAGCAGCTTGGTGGGGGCTCTAGCTAATGAAAAACTGTTTTTT	CASSLVGALANEKLFF	TRBV5-1	-	-	TRBJ1-4
TGTGCCAGCAGTAGTACAGGGTCTCATTCAGGAAAACTGTTTTTT	CASSSTGSHSGKLFF	TRBV6-5	-	-	TRBJ1-4
TGTGCCAGCAGCCCGACAAAAAATTCACCCCTCCACTTT	CASSPTKNSPLHF	TRBV3-1/TRBV3-2	-	-	TRBJ1-6
TGTGCCAGCAGTGAAAGGCAGGGATCCTACGAGCAGTACTTC	CASSERQGSYEQYF	TRBV2	-	-	TRBJ2-7
TGTGCCAGCAGCTGGACTAGCGGGAGGGCCGACGAGACCCAGTACTTC	CASSWTSGRADETQYF	TRBV13	TRBD2	-	TRBJ2-5
TGTGCCAGTAGTATGGCGGGGCATCGTAGCAATCAGCCCCAGCATTTT	CASSMAGHRSNQPQHF	TRBV19	-	-	TRBJ1-5
TGTGCCAGCAGCTCGCGGACAGGGGCGGATGAGCAGTACTTC	CASSSRTGADEQYF	TRBV7-2	TRBD1	-	TRBJ2-7
TGTGCCAGCAGCTTACGCGCGCATATAGGGGGGGCCCCCGAGACCCAGTACTTC	CASSLRAHIGGAPETQYF	TRBV7-8	-	once	TRBJ2-5
TGTGCCAGCAGTTACTCCGGCAGTAGCATTCTCAATGAGCAGTTCTTC	CASSYSGSSILNEQFF	TRBV6-2/TRBV6-3	-	-	TRBJ2-1